This T cell receptor beta chain was sequenced for a study of blood T cell repertoires in COVID-19. Assay: immunoSEQ multiplex PCR; the TCRdb copy retains only in-frame clones and omits some. The sample has around 160,000 clones, approximately 80% seen once. There are a few counts of this clone. V lost 8 bases and J lost 3, with 8 bases in between. This CDR3 is 12 amino acids long. CDR1 is MNHEY and CDR2 is SVGAGI in the germline V gene. The source material was PBMCs or T cells enriched from blood (not recorded which). This receptor was obtained from a man in his forties who had recovered from COVID-19. V gene TRBV6-5 combines with J gene TRBJ1-5; TRBD1 might be the D (5 bases). The CDR3 DNA sequence: TGTGCCAGCCAGGGCCCCAATCAGCCCCAGCATTTT. Translation: CASQGPNQPQHF.